The 16 T cell receptor beta chains below come from one sample, sequenced in a study of blood T cell repertoires in COVID-19. This table comes from immunoSEQ multiplex PCR, and its TCRdb copy is limited to in-frame clones, with some not included. The repertoire holds roughly 80,000 clones, approximately 80% seen once, with under 20% in the top ten. Sequencing was carried out using peripheral blood. These receptors were collected from a woman in her sixties or seventies with acute or convalescent COVID-19.

This chain uses TRBV5-1 with TRBJ1-1, with 8 bases identical to TRBD1. With V trimmed by 2 bases and J by 9 bases, 12 bases remained unmatched. The germline V gene has CDR1 SGHRS and CDR2 YFSETQ. CDR3 size: 15 residues. CDR3 sequence: CASSFEQGARGKAFF. In DNA, the CDR3 is TGCGCCAGCAGCTTTGAGCAGGGGGCGCGGGGGAAAGCTTTCTTT.

The chain joins TRBV7-6 to TRBJ2-3; TRBD2 aligns across 10 bases. V lost 5 bases, J lost 2 bases, and 10 bases stayed unmatched. The CDR3 sequence is 17 residues long. The germline gives CDR1 SGHVS, CDR2 FNYEAQ. The CDR3 loop is CASSVLGSGGATDTQYF. The CDR3 region has the DNA TGTGCCAGCAGCGTCCTGGGGAGCGGGGGGGCCACAGATACGCAGTATTTT. The full variable domain, with the rest looked up from reference TRBV7-6 and TRBJ2-3, is GAGVSQSPRYKVTKRGQDVALRCDPISGHVSLYWYRQALGQGPEFLTYFNYEAQQDKSGLPNDRFSAERPEGSISTLTIQRTEQRDSAMYRCASSVLGSGGATDTQYFGPGTRLTVL.

V and J are TRBV29-1 and TRBJ1-5; 10 positions match TRBD1. Trimming took 3 bases from V and 1 from J; bases not matched to a gene: 0. CDR1 and CDR2 from the germline V gene are SQVTM and ANQGSEA. CDR3 length: 14 amino acids. CDR3 DNA: TGCAGCGTTGAGACAGGGGGCAGCAATCAGCCCCAGCATTTT. Amino acids: CSVETGGSNQPQHF.

The CDR3 DNA follows: TGTGCCAGCAAGACCTGGGGCGAATACGAGCAGTACTTC. Translating gives CASKTWGEYEQYF. V usage is TRBV2 and J usage is TRBJ2-7; D possibly corresponds to TRBD1 (5 bases). Germline V lookup: CDR1 SNHLY, CDR2 FYNNEI. Trimming shortened V by 7 bases and J by 4 bases, and 14 bases separated the two germline ends. The CDR3 is made up of 13 amino acids.

The CDR3 spells CASSPRTGRQETQYF. DNA for the CDR3: TGTGCCAGCAGCCCCCGGACAGGGAGGCAAGAGACCCAGTACTTC. V and J are TRBV11-2 and TRBJ2-5, with 8 bases fitting TRBD1. The CDR3 has 15 amino acids. Losses at the gene ends were 5 bases for V and 2 bases for J; bases not matched to a gene: 7. In germline, CDR1 is SGHAT, CDR2 FQNNGV.

This sequence joins TRBV19 and TRBJ2-3; a possible D gene is TRBD1 (6 bases). The V gene's germline CDR1 is LNHDA and CDR2 SQIVND (reference sequence). The CDR3 length is 20 residues. V lost 5 bases, J lost 0 bases, and 27 bases lay in between. CDR3 bases: TGTGCCAGTAGTTTCCGCTGGGCTCCAGGGGAAGTATCTAGCACAGATACGCAGTATTTT. Its translation is CASSFRWAPGEVSSTDTQYF. Variable domain in full (rest from reference TRBV19 and TRBJ2-3): DGGITQSPKYLFRKEGQNVTLSCEQNLNHDAMYWYRQDPGQGLRLIYYSQIVNDFQKGDIAEGYSVSREKKESFPLTVTSAQKNPTAFYLCASSFRWAPGEVSSTDTQYFGPGTRLTVL.

The V call is TRBV19, the J call TRBJ1-2; 7 nucleotides match TRBD1. Germline CDR1 reads LNHDA; CDR2 reads SQIVND (reference sequence). J gave up 4 bases and V 7 bases, and 9 bases lay outside the gene matches. The CDR3 is 14 residues long. The CDR3 here is CASKRSGGSYGYTF. For the CDR3, the DNA is TGTGCCAGTAAACGTTCAGGGGGTAGCTATGGCTACACCTTC.

This clone came up a few times. J is TRBJ1-1 and V is TRBV20-1, with TRBD1 matching 7 bases. This CDR3 spans 11 amino acids. Germline CDR1 and CDR2: DFQATT and SNEGSKA (reference sequence). The CDR3 loop reads CRGQMNTEAFF. Written as DNA, the CDR3 is TGCAGGGGACAGATGAACACTGAAGCTTTCTTT.

The CDR3 DNA reads TGTGCCAGCAGTGATATGGGGAGGCACGAGCAGTACTTC. Translated, it gives CASSDMGRHEQYF. The chain links TRBV2 to TRBJ2-7, with D possibly being TRBD2 (6 bases). The germline V gene has CDR1 SNHLY and CDR2 FYNNEI. Trimming removed 3 bases from V and 5 bases from J, with 11 bases in between. This CDR3 contains 13 residues. Full variable domain (outside the CDR3, taken from reference TRBV2 and TRBJ2-7): EPEVTQTPSHQVTQMGQEVILRCVPISNHLYFYWYRQILGQKVEFLVSFYNNEISEKSEIFDDQFSVERPDGSNFTLKIRSTKLEDSAMYFCASSDMGRHEQYFGPGTRLTVT.

DNA for the CDR3: TGCGCCAGCAGGCCAGGGACAGGTAACACTGAAGCTTTCTTT. Translating gives CASRPGTGNTEAFF. The gene calls are TRBV5-1 and TRBJ1-1, with 8 positions matching TRBD1. There are 14 residues in the CDR3. After removal of 5 bases from V and 2 bases from J, the junction contained 5 bases not matched to a gene. Germline lookup yields CDR1 SGHRS and CDR2 YFSETQ.

The chain employs TRBV30 and TRBJ1-2; perhaps TRBD1 as D (5 bases). Trimming took 0 bases from V and 0 from J, leaving 20 bases between them. Germline assignment: CDR1 GTSNPN and CDR2 SVGIG (reference sequence). The CDR3 sequence is 18 residues long. CDR3 in amino acids: CAWSVADWRGRTNYGYTF. CDR3 nucleotides: TGTGCCTGGAGTGTAGCGGATTGGAGGGGACGGACTAACTATGGCTACACCTTC.

V gene TRBV7-9 combines with J gene TRBJ1-2, with 7 bases lining up with TRBD1. Losses at the gene ends were 5 bases for V and 6 bases for J; bases not matched to a gene: 3. The V gene's germline CDR1 is SEHNR and CDR2 FQNEAQ (reference sequence). This CDR3 has 12 residues. The CDR3, as DNA: TGTGCCAGCAGCGTCGGGACAGATGGCTACACCTTC. It codes for CASSVGTDGYTF. Combining the CDR3 with reference TRBV7-9 and TRBJ1-2 gives the whole variable domain DTGVSQNPRHKITKRGQNVTFRCDPISEHNRLYWYRQTLGQGPEFLTYFQNEAQLEKSRLLSDRFSAERPKGSFSTLEIQRTEQGDSAMYLCASSVGTDGYTFGSGTRLTVV.

The rearrangement joins TRBV9 to TRBJ1-1, with 7 bases lining up with TRBD1. The CDR3 loop spans 15 amino acids. The V segment lost 4 bases and the J segment 4 bases; nucleotides outside the gene matches: 10. CDR1 is SGDLS, CDR2 YYNGEE, per germline. The CDR3 here is CASSPRRQGLTEAFF. In DNA, the CDR3 is TGTGCCAGCAGCCCCCGAAGACAGGGACTCACTGAAGCTTTCTTT.

V usage is TRBV7-2 and J usage is TRBJ2-7; TRBD1 matches 7 bases. The V gene end was trimmed by 1 base and the J gene end by 2 bases; junction bases not matched to a gene: 2. Germline loops: CDR1 SGHTA, CDR2 FQGNSA. CDR3 length: 14 residues. This chain's CDR3 is CASSLDQGAYEQYF. As DNA, the CDR3 is TGTGCCAGCAGCTTAGACCAGGGGGCCTACGAGCAGTACTTC.

The rearrangement joins TRBV5-1 to TRBJ1-2; possible D gene TRBD1, 6 bases. Germline CDR1 SGHRS, CDR2 YFSETQ. The CDR3 loop spans 15 amino acids. The V end was cut by 4 bases, the J end by 8 bases, with 21 bases between. CDR3 protein: CASSPSYRVPGGYTF. DNA for the CDR3: TGCGCCAGCAGCCCTTCTTACAGGGTCCCGGGGGGCTACACCTTC.

The chain recombines TRBV6-5 with TRBJ2-1, with a weak D call TRBD2 (6 bases). V lost 5 bases and J 6 bases, leaving 14 bases between the germline ends. CDR3 length: 14 residues. Germline V gene data show CDR1 as MNHEY and CDR2 as SVGAGI. CDR3 loop: CASSTRDSVNEQFF. The CDR3 coding sequence is TGTGCCAGCAGTACCCGGGACTCCGTCAATGAGCAGTTCTTC.